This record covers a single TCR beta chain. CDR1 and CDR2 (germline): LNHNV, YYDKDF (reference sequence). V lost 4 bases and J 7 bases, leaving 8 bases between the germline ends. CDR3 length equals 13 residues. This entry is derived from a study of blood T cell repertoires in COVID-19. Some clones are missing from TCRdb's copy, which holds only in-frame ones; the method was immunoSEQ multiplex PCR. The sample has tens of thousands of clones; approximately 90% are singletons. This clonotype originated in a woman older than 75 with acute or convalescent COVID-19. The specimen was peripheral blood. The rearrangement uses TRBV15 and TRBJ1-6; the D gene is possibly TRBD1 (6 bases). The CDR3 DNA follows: TGTGCCACCAGCAAGGACAGCAATTCACCCCTCCACTTT. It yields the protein CATSKDSNSPLHF.